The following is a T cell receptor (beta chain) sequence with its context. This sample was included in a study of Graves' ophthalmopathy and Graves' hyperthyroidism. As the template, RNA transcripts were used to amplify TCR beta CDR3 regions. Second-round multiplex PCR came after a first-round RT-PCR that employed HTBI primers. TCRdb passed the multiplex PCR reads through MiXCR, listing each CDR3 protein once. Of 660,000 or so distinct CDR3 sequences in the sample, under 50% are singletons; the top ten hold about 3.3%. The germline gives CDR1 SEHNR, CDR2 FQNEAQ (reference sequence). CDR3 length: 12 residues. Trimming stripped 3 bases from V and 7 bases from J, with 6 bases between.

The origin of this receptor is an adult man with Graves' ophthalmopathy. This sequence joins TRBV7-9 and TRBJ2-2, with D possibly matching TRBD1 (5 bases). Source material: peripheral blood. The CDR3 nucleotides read TGTGCCAGCAGCTTCCAGGGCGGGGAGCTGTTTTTT. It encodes CASSFQGGELFF.